These T cell receptor beta chains were read from a single sample in a study of PD-1 blockade in classical Hodgkin lymphoma. Libraries were prepared by immunoSEQ multiplex PCR; TCRdb keeps only in-frame clonotypes and omits some of them. The sample includes some 93,000 clones, approximately 92% seen only once; the top ten take about 10%. The material sequenced was peripheral blood mononuclear cells (PBMCs), taken before the second cycle of nivolumab. The source is a human donor with classical Hodgkin lymphoma. Both conserved end residues are part of each CDR3. Fields, in order: V gene, D gene, J gene, clone size, CDR3 protein, CDR3 DNA. D genes are given only for firm matches. Some rows mark clone size as missing; the rest say once, few, many or name a class of expanded clone.

v_call: TRBV18
d_call: -
j_call: TRBJ2-1
clone_size: -
cdr3_aa: CASSPEGWDYNEQFF
cdr3_nt: TGTGCCAGCTCACCAGAAGGTTGGGACTACAATGAGCAGTTCTTC

v_call: TRBV7-9
d_call: -
j_call: TRBJ1-1
clone_size: once
cdr3_aa: CASSLGVTEAFF
cdr3_nt: TGTGCCAGCAGCTTAGGGGTAACTGAAGCTTTCTTT

v_call: TRBV7-9
d_call: TRBD1
j_call: TRBJ1-1
clone_size: -
cdr3_aa: CASSLGRGQGTTEAFF
cdr3_nt: TGTGCCAGCAGCTTAGGGAGAGGACAGGGGACAACTGAAGCTTTCTTT

v_call: TRBV7-9
d_call: -
j_call: TRBJ2-2
clone_size: once
cdr3_aa: CASSWTYGELFF
cdr3_nt: TGTGCCAGCAGCTGGACTTACGGGGAGCTGTTTTTT

v_call: TRBV15
d_call: -
j_call: TRBJ1-5
clone_size: -
cdr3_aa: CATSRQGSNQPQHF
cdr3_nt: TGTGCCACCAGCAGACAGGGTAGCAATCAGCCCCAGCATTTT

v_call: TRBV19
d_call: TRBD2
j_call: TRBJ2-1
clone_size: -
cdr3_aa: CASMSLAGGSYNEQFF
cdr3_nt: TGTGCCAGTATGTCCCTAGCGGGGGGCTCCTACAATGAGCAGTTCTTC

v_call: TRBV6-5
d_call: -
j_call: TRBJ2-7
clone_size: few
cdr3_aa: CASRPGTGWWYF
cdr3_nt: TGTGCCAGCAGGCCCGGGACGGGTTGGTGGTACTTC

v_call: TRBV6-6
d_call: TRBD1
j_call: TRBJ1-6
clone_size: -
cdr3_aa: CASRNRGPSSPLHF
cdr3_nt: TGTGCCAGCAGGAACAGGGGGCCATCTTCACCCCTCCACTTT

v_call: TRBV28
d_call: -
j_call: TRBJ1-5
clone_size: many
cdr3_aa: CASSLQGYTGFVPQPQHF
cdr3_nt: TGTGCCAGCAGTTTACAAGGATACACAGGGTTTGTCCCTCAGCCCCAGCATTTT

v_call: TRBV7-9
d_call: TRBD2
j_call: TRBJ2-3
clone_size: -
cdr3_aa: CASSPGLARTDTQYF
cdr3_nt: TGTGCCAGCAGCCCTGGACTAGCGCGTACAGATACGCAGTATTTT

v_call: TRBV28
d_call: -
j_call: TRBJ2-2
clone_size: -
cdr3_aa: CASGGPGVGTGELFF
cdr3_nt: TGTGCCAGCGGGGGTCCGGGAGTGGGCACCGGGGAGCTGTTTTTT

v_call: TRBV6-7
d_call: TRBD1
j_call: TRBJ2-7
clone_size: -
cdr3_aa: CASRGQVGFYEQYF
cdr3_nt: TGTGCCAGCAGAGGACAGGTAGGTTTCTACGAGCAGTACTTC

v_call: TRBV11-3
d_call: -
j_call: TRBJ1-1
clone_size: -
cdr3_aa: CASSLDRSTEAFF
cdr3_nt: TGTGCCAGCAGCTTAGATCGGAGTACTGAAGCTTTCTTT

v_call: TRBV5-1
d_call: -
j_call: TRBJ2-7
clone_size: -
cdr3_aa: CASSPVSSYEQYF
cdr3_nt: TGCGCCAGCAGCCCGGTCAGCTCCTACGAGCAGTACTTC

v_call: TRBV27
d_call: -
j_call: TRBJ2-3
clone_size: -
cdr3_aa: CASGLGTQYF
cdr3_nt: TGTGCCAGCGGCCTAGGGACGCAGTATTTT